Each of the 9 T cell receptor beta chains below was sequenced from the same sample in a study of PD-1 blockade in classical Hodgkin lymphoma. TCRdb keeps only in-frame clones here, not all; method: immunoSEQ multiplex PCR. The table records fewer than 30,000 clones, 83% of them present only once. Every patient relapsed after autologous stem cell transplantation, and brentuximab vedotin exposure varied. Sample: peripheral blood mononuclear cells (PBMCs), taken before the second cycle of nivolumab. Receptors were obtained from a human donor with classical Hodgkin lymphoma.

The rearrangement joins TRBV28 to TRBJ2-7; D unclear. The V gene lost 1 base and the J gene lost 3 bases, with 7 bases spanning the gap. The CDR3 is 13 residues long. Germline CDR1 MDHEN, CDR2 SYDVKM. As DNA, the CDR3 is TGTGCCAGCAGTTTATCAGGAAACTACGAGCAGTACGTC. Amino acid sequence: CASSLSGNYEQYV.

The chain recombines TRBV4-2 with TRBJ2-2; D not certain. Germline-derived CDR1 and CDR2 are LGHNA and YNFKEQ. This CDR3 comprises 15 residues. V was clipped by 4 bases and J by 6 bases, with 15 bases between them. CDR3: CASSPTWMMPGELFF. DNA of the CDR3: TGTGCCAGCAGCCCGACTTGGATGATGCCCGGGGAGCTGTTTTTT.

In its sample, this clone was seen a few times. V usage is TRBV7-6 and J usage is TRBJ2-7, with 8 bases aligning to TRBD2. Germline CDR1 reads SGHVS; CDR2 reads FNYEAQ. V shed 1 base and J 4 bases; nucleotides not matched to a gene: 9. This CDR3 region has 16 residues. CDR3 residues: CASSLGRLAGNYEQYF. The DNA for the CDR3 is TGTGCCAGCAGCTTAGGAAGGCTAGCGGGCAATTACGAGCAGTACTTC.

The rearrangement links TRBV10-2 to TRBJ1-6; TRBD1 is a possible D gene (5 bases). Germline loops: CDR1 WSHSY, CDR2 SAAADI. The V gene lost 2 bases and the J gene lost 8 bases, with 7 bases spanning the gap. The CDR3 contains 13 residues. CDR3 in amino acids: CASSEGAYSPLHF. The CDR3 region has the DNA TGCGCCAGCAGTGAGGGGGCTTATTCACCCCTCCACTTT.

The CDR3 region has the DNA TGCGCCAGCAGCCAAGAGGGGTTGGGCTACACCTTC. It yields the protein CASSQEGLGYTF. This sequence joins TRBV4-1 and TRBJ1-2; the D is unclear. The CDR3 runs 12 residues. The V end was cut by 0 bases, the J end by 8 bases, with 7 bases between. CDR1 is MGHRA, CDR2 YSYEKL, per germline.

CDR3 bases: TGTGCCAGCAGTTACCCTCGACAGGTGGATACGCAGTATTTT. Encoded protein: CASSYPRQVDTQYF. The chain recombines TRBV28 with TRBJ2-3; D perhaps matches TRBD1 (6 bases). The germline V and J ends were trimmed by 4 bases and 6 bases, with 14 bases remaining between them. In germline, CDR1 is MDHEN, CDR2 SYDVKM. The CDR3 loop spans 14 amino acids.

This chain joins TRBV27 and TRBJ2-3, with 10 nucleotides matching TRBD2. Looked up from germline, CDR1 is MNHEY and CDR2 is SMNVEV (reference sequence). V lost 4 bases and J lost 5; bases outside the gene matches: 9. The CDR3 has 16 amino acids. The CDR3 protein is CASSYLAGVGIDTQYF. CDR3 DNA sequence: TGTGCCAGCAGTTACCTAGCGGGGGTCGGGATAGATACGCAGTATTTT.

Turning to this clone: A far larger clone is one base from this, pointing to a likely read error. The J gene is TRBJ2-1, the V gene TRBV4-2; D is perhaps TRBD1 (5 bases). The CDR3 consists of 14 residues. Per germline, CDR1 LGHNA and CDR2 YNFKEQ. V lost 3 bases and J 8 bases, leaving 14 bases between the germline ends. The CDR3 here is CASSQESRGYEQFF. The CDR3 DNA is TGTGCCAGCAGCCAGGAATCAAGGGGCTATGAGCAGTTCTTC.

About this clone itself: In the same sample, other DNA sequences code for this CDR3. J is TRBJ1-2 and V is TRBV7-2; tentative D call: TRBD1 (5 bases). Trimming took off 1 base at V and 2 bases at J, with 5 bases between the two ends. CDR1 SGHTA and CDR2 FQGNSA come from the germline V gene. CDR3 length: 13 residues. CDR3 residues: CASSLGQNYGYTF. The CDR3 DNA sequence: TGTGCCAGCAGCTTAGGACAGAACTATGGCTACACCTTC.